This TCR beta chain was obtained from a study of blood T cell repertoires in COVID-19. Study information: Nucleic acid was either cDNA or gDNA, and it came from T cells, B-cell-depleted T cells, or PBMCs.

This table comes from immunoSEQ multiplex PCR, and its TCRdb copy is limited to in-frame clones, with some not included. Of roughly 420,000 clones in the sample, more than 75% were seen once. This CDR3 has 18 residues. Germline CDR1 and CDR2: LNHDA and SQIVND (reference sequence). V gave up 5 bases and J gave up 5 bases; unmatched junction bases: 18. The chain is built from TRBV19 and TRBJ1-1; 9 nucleotides line up with TRBD1. The TCR originated in a woman aged 25-40 years with acute COVID-19. The sample taken for sequencing was PBMCs or T cells enriched from blood (not recorded which). CDR3 sequence (DNA): TGTGCCAGTAGTCCACCCCGGGACAGGGTCTCGATTTGGACTGAAGCTTTCTTT. Translation: CASSPPRDRVSIWTEAFF.